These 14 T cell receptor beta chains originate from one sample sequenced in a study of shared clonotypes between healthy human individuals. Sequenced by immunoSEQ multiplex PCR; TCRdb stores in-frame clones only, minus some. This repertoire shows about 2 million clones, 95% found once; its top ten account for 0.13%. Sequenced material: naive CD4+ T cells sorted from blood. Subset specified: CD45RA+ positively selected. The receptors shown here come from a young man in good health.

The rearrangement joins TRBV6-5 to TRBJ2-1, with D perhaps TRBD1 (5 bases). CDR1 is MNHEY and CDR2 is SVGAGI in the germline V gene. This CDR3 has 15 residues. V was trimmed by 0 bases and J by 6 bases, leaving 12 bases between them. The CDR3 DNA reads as TGTGCCAGCAGTTACTCGGCAGGGCTCTTCAATGAGCAGTTCTTC. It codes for CASSYSAGLFNEQFF.

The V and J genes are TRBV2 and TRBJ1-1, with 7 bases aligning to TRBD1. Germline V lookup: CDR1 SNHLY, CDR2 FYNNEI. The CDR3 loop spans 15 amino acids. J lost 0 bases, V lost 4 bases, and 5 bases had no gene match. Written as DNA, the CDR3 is TGTGCCAGCAGTGTACAGGGGCATATGAACACTGAAGCTTTCTTT. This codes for CASSVQGHMNTEAFF.

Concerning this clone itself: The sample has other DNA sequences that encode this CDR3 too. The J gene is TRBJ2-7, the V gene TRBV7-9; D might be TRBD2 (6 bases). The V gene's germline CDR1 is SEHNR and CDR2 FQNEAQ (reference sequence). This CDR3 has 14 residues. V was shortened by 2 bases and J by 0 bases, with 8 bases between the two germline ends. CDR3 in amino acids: CASSLQGGSYEQYF. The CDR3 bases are TGTGCCAGCAGCTTACAGGGAGGCTCCTACGAGCAGTACTTC.

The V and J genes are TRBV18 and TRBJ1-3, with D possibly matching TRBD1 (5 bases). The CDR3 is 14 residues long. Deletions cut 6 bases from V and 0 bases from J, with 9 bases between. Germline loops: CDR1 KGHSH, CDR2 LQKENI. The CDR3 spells CASSGTSSGNTIYF. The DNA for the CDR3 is TGTGCCAGCTCGGGGACGAGCTCTGGAAACACCATATATTTT.

This CDR3 is CASSPDRGGVREAFF. The CDR3 DNA follows: TGTGCCAGCAGCCCCGACCGGGGAGGTGTAAGAGAAGCTTTCTTT. This chain links TRBV5-6 with TRBJ1-1; no definite D call. CDR3 length: 15 residues. Germline values: CDR1 SGHDT, CDR2 YYEEEE. Trimming took 4 bases from V and 8 from J, leaving 21 bases between them.

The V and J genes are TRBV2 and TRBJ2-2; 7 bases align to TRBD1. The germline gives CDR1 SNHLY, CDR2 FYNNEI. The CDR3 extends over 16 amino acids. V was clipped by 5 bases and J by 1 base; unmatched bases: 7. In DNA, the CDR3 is TGTGCCAGCAGTATACTAGGGGGCAGGAACACCGGGGAGCTGTTTTTT. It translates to CASSILGGRNTGELFF. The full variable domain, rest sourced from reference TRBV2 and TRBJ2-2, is EPEVTQTPSHQVTQMGQEVILRCVPISNHLYFYWYRQILGQKVEFLVSFYNNEISEKSEIFDDQFSVERPDGSNFTLKIRSTKLEDSAMYFCASSILGGRNTGELFFGEGSRLTVL.

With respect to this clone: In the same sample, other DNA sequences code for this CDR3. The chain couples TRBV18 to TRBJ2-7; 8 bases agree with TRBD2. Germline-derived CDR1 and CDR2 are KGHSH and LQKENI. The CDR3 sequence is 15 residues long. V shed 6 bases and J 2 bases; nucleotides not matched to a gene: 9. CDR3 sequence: CASSSLAGSTYEQYF. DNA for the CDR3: TGTGCCAGCTCCTCTTTAGCGGGAAGCACCTACGAGCAGTACTTC.

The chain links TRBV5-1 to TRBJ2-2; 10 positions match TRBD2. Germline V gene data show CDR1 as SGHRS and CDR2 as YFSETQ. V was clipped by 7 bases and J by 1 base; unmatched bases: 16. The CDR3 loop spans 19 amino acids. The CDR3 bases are TGCGCCAGCGCCCCAGCGGGGGGGCCTCGTAGAGGGAACACCGGGGAGCTGTTTTTT. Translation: CASAPAGGPRRGNTGELFF. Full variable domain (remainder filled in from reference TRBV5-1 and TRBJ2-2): KAGVTQTPRYLIKTRGQQVTLSCSPISGHRSVSWYQQTPGQGLQFLFEYFSETQRNKGNFPGRFSGRQFSNSRSEMNVSTLELGDSALYLCASAPAGGPRRGNTGELFFGEGSRLTVL.

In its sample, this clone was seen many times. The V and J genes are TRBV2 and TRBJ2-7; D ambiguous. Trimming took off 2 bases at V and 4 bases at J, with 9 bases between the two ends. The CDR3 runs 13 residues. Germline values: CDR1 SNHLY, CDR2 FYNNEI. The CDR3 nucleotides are TGTGCCAGCAGTGAACCCGCTAAGTACGAGCAGTACTTC. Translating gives CASSEPAKYEQYF.

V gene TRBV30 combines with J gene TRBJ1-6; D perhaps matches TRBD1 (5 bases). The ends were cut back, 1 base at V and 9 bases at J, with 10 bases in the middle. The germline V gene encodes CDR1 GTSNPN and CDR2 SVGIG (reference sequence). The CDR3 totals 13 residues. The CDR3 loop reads CAWSADSGSPLHF. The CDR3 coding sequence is TGTGCCTGGAGTGCAGACAGTGGTTCACCCCTCCACTTT.

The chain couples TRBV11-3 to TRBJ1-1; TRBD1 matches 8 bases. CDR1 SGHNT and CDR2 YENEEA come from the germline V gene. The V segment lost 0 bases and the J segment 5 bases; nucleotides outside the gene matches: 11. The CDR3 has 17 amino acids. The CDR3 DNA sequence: TGTGCCAGCAGCTTAGATCCCTTTGACAGGGGATGTACTGAAGCTTTCTTT. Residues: CASSLDPFDRGCTEAFF. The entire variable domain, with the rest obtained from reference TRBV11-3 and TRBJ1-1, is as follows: EAGVVQSPRYKIIEKKQPVAFWCNPISGHNTLYWYLQNLGQGPELLIRYENEEAVDDSQLPKDRFSAERLKGVDSTLKIQPAELGDSAVYLCASSLDPFDRGCTEAFFGQGTRLTVV.

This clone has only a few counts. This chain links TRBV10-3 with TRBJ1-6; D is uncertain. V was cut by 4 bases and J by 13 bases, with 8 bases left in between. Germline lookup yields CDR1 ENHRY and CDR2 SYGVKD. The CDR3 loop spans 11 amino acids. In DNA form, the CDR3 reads TGTGCCATCAGTGCCTCGGGGCCCCTCCACTTT. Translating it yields CAISASGPLHF.

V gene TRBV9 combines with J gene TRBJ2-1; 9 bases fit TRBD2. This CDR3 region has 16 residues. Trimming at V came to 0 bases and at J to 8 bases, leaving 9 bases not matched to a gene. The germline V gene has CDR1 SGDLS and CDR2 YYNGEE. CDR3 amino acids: CASSVEASGIAYEQFF. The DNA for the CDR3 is TGTGCCAGCAGCGTAGAGGCTAGCGGGATAGCATATGAGCAGTTCTTC.

The CDR3 is CASSLTRGNEDGYTF. The CDR3 DNA follows: TGTGCCAGCAGTTTAACACGGGGAAATGAGGATGGCTACACCTTC. The chain links TRBV27 to TRBJ1-2; no firm D call. The germline V gene encodes CDR1 MNHEY and CDR2 SMNVEV (reference sequence). Trimming removed 2 bases from V and 6 bases from J, with 16 bases in between. This CDR3 contains 15 residues.